This T cell receptor beta chain was found in a study of tumor-infiltrating lymphocytes in primary liver carcinoma. Study summary: All patients, whether men or women, fell within 30 to 69 years of age.

Germline DNA was extracted too, while blood RNA derived from unsorted whole blood. This clonotype has just a few counts. Its matching antigen is unknown. Study results and limitations: Since the samples were bulk and unsorted, the CD4+ and CD8+ repertoires were not compared.

A constant-region primer primed TCR beta cDNA synthesis from roughly 510 ng of total RNA. Employing slightly modified ARM-PCR, three nested multiplex PCR rounds were run, and these gave rise to the TCR beta libraries. TRBV1-TRBV30 forward primers and a C-beta reverse primer were used in the first two PCR rounds, which each ran for about 11 cycles. Each CDR3 protein gets one entry after TCRdb re-called the multiplex PCR reads with MiXCR. The sample has a few hundred thousand distinct CDR3 sequences, 45% to 70% seen once. V was shortened by 2 bases and J by 7 bases, with 8 bases between the two germline ends. CDR3 length: 13 residues. CDR1 MNHEY and CDR2 SVGAGI come from the germline V gene.

This receptor was obtained from a woman in her 30s with primary liver carcinoma and hepatitis B virus infection. The chain combines TRBV6-5 with TRBJ2-2, with D uncertain. Sequenced input: peripheral blood. In DNA, the CDR3 is TGTGCCAGCAGTTACCCCCCCCACGGGGAGCTGTTTTTT. This gives the protein CASSYPPHGELFF.